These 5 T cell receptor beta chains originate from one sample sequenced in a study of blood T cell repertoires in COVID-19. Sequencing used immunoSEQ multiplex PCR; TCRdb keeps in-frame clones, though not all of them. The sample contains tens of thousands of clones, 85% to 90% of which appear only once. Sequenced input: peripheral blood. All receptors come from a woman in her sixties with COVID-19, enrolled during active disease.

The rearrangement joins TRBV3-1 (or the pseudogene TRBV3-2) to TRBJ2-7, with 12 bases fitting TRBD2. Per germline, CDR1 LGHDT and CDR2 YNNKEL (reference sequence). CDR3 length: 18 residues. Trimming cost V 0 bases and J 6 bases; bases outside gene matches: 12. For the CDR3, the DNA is TGTGCCAGCAGCCAAGATCTTGGACTAGCGGGGTCGTCGGGCGAGCAGTACTTC. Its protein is CASSQDLGLAGSSGEQYF.

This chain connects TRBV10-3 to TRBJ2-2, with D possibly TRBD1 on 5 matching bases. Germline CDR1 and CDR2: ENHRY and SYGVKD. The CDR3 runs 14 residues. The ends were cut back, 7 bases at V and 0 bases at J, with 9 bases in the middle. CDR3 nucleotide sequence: TGTGCCATCAAAGAACAGGCGAACACCGGGGAGCTGTTTTTT. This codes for CAIKEQANTGELFF.

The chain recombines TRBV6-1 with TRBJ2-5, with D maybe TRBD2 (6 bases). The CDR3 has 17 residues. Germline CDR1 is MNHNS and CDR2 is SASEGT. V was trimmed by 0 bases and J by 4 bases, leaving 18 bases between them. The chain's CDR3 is CASSEAVRLENRETQYF. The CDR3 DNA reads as TGTGCCAGCAGTGAAGCAGTCCGACTAGAAAATCGAGAGACCCAGTACTTC.

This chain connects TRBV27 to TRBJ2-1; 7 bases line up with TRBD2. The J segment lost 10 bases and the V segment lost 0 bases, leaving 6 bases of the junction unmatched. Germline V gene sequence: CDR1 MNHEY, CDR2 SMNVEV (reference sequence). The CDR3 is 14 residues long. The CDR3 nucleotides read TGTGCCAGCAGTTTATCGATAAGCGGGAAAGAGCAGTTCTTC. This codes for CASSLSISGKEQFF.

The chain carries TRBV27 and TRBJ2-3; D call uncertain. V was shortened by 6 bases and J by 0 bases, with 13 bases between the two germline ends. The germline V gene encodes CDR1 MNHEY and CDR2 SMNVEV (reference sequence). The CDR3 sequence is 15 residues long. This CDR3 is CASSPDWRSTDTQYF. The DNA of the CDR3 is TGTGCCAGCAGCCCTGACTGGCGGAGCACAGATACGCAGTATTTT.